These T cell receptor beta chains were read from a single sample in a study of blood T cell repertoires in COVID-19. Method: immunoSEQ multiplex PCR; TCRdb's copy keeps in-frame clones and lacks some. The table shows roughly 200,000 clones, with 80% to 90% occurring only once. Sample: PBMCs or T cells enriched from blood (not recorded which). The receptors shown here come from a woman aged 40 to 49 with acute COVID-19. Both conserved end residues are part of each CDR3. D genes are given only for firm matches. The listing skips clone size in some rows; elsewhere it reads once, few, many or a size class.

d_call | j_call | v_call | clone_size | cdr3_length | cdr3_aa | cdr3_nt
TRBD1 | TRBJ1-5 | TRBV28 | NA | 14 | CASSLRTGIQPQHF | TGTGCCAGCAGTTTGAGGACAGGGATCCAGCCCCAGCATTTT
TRBD1 | TRBJ2-1 | TRBV6-4 | NA | 16 | CASSEVGTGVTNEQFF | TGTGCCAGCAGTGAAGTAGGAACAGGGGTGACGAATGAGCAGTTCTTC
TRBD1 | TRBJ1-2 | TRBV28 | NA | 15 | CASTVMTGKGTGYTF | TGTGCCAGTACCGTGATGACAGGGAAGGGGACTGGCTACACCTTC
NA | TRBJ1-1 | TRBV5-5 | NA | 13 | CASSWGGSTEAFF | TGTGCCAGCAGCTGGGGGGGAAGCACTGAAGCTTTCTTT
NA | TRBJ1-5 | TRBV5-1 | NA | 15 | CASRPQGASNQPQHF | TGCGCCAGCAGACCACAGGGAGCAAGCAATCAGCCCCAGCATTTT
TRBD1 | TRBJ1-2 | TRBV6-5 | NA | 14 | CASSYLGQDYGYTF | TGTGCCAGCAGTTACCTAGGACAGGACTATGGCTACACCTTC
NA | TRBJ2-7 | TRBV5-6 | NA | 12 | CASSLMSYEQYF | TGTGCCAGCAGCTTGATGAGTTACGAGCAGTACTTC
TRBD1 | TRBJ1-1 | TRBV28 | once | 13 | CASSLDRATEAFF | TGTGCCAGCAGTCTAGACAGGGCGACTGAAGCTTTCTTT
NA | TRBJ1-5 | TRBV30 | NA | 13 | CAWSLQGDQPQHF | TGTGCCTGGAGCTTACAGGGAGATCAGCCCCAGCATTTT
NA | TRBJ1-2 | TRBV28 | NA | 14 | CASSLLSQGYGYTF | TGTGCCAGCAGTTTACTGTCCCAGGGGTATGGCTACACCTTC
TRBD1 | TRBJ1-5 | TRBV28 | once | 16 | CASSLVQGVGNQPQHF | TGTGCCAGCAGTTTAGTACAGGGGGTAGGCAATCAGCCCCAGCATTTT
NA | TRBJ1-5 | TRBV11-2 | NA | 13 | CASSPDLAQPQHF | TGTGCCAGCAGCCCGGACCTAGCGCAGCCCCAGCATTTT
NA | TRBJ2-5 | TRBV5-3 | NA | 15 | CARSFPGPYQETQYF | TGTGCCAGAAGTTTCCCTGGCCCGTACCAAGAGACCCAGTACTTC
TRBD1 | TRBJ1-4 | TRBV28 | NA | 15 | CASSFLGQGAEKLFF | TGTGCCAGCAGTTTCCTTGGACAGGGGGCGGAAAAACTGTTTTTT
NA | TRBJ2-7 | TRBV5-1 | NA | 13 | CASSSNYLDEQYF | TGCGCCAGCAGCTCCAACTACCTAGACGAGCAGTACTTC
NA | TRBJ1-1 | TRBV28 | NA | 14 | CASSWRGGDTEAFF | TGTGCCAGCAGCTGGAGGGGGGGGGACACTGAAGCTTTCTTT
NA | TRBJ2-7 | TRBV7-8 | NA | 13 | CASSPDSSGEQYF | TGTGCCAGCAGCCCGGACAGTTCGGGCGAGCAGTACTTC
TRBD2 | TRBJ2-5 | TRBV29-1 | NA | 15 | CSVKGLAGVGETQYF | TGCAGCGTAAAGGGACTAGCGGGAGTGGGGGAGACCCAGTACTTC
TRBD2 | TRBJ2-1 | TRBV5-8 | NA | 16 | CASSFPRLAGFGEQFF | TGTGCCAGCAGCTTCCCCCGACTAGCGGGATTCGGTGAGCAGTTCTTC
TRBD2 | TRBJ2-2 | TRBV28 | NA | 15 | CASWFKRGNTGELFF | TGTGCCAGCTGGTTTAAGCGGGGGAACACCGGGGAGCTGTTTTTT
NA | TRBJ1-1 | TRBV9 | NA | 16 | CASSVAPTSMNTEAFF | TGTGCCAGCAGCGTTGCCCCTACTAGCATGAACACTGAAGCTTTCTTT
TRBD1 | TRBJ2-6 | TRBV6-2/TRBV6-3 | NA | 15 | CASSYDRAGANVLTF | TGTGCCAGCAGTTACGACAGGGCTGGGGCCAACGTCCTGACTTTC
TRBD1 | TRBJ1-2 | TRBV5-1 | few | 20 | CASSLDYAPGTGGAFYGYTF | TGCGCCAGCAGCTTGGACTACGCGCCGGGCACAGGGGGCGCCTTCTATGGCTACACCTTC
TRBD1 | TRBJ2-2 | TRBV24-1 | once | 16 | CATSDEGTGALGELFF | TGTGCCACCAGTGATGAGGGGACAGGGGCTCTCGGGGAGCTGTTTTTT
NA | TRBJ1-5 | TRBV7-9 | NA | 16 | CASSLVSGVSNQPQHF | TGTGCCAGCAGCTTAGTGTCGGGGGTTAGTAATCAGCCCCAGCATTTT
NA | TRBJ2-3 | TRBV2 | NA | 16 | CASSQPRGIGTDTQYF | TGTGCCAGCAGTCAACCAAGGGGAATAGGGACAGATACGCAGTATTTT
TRBD2 | TRBJ2-1 | TRBV7-2 | NA | 17 | CASSFDAARSGYNEQFF | TGTGCCAGCAGCTTCGACGCCGCGCGTAGCGGGTACAATGAGCAGTTCTTC
NA | TRBJ1-5 | TRBV7-9 | NA | 17 | CASSPGSLRMGNQPQHF | TGTGCCAGCAGCCCGGGAAGCCTAAGGATGGGCAATCAGCCCCAGCATTTT
NA | TRBJ1-4 | TRBV28 | once | 16 | CASSLLPGTGVEKLFF | TGTGCCAGCAGTTTATTACCCGGGACGGGGGTTGAAAAACTGTTTTTT
NA | TRBJ1-1 | TRBV2 | NA | 13 | CASSSQTGTSAFF | TGTGCCAGCAGCTCCCAGACAGGCACCTCAGCTTTCTTT
NA | TRBJ2-7 | TRBV3-1/TRBV3-2 | NA | 16 | CASSPQGAVHPYEQYF | TGTGCCAGCAGCCCTCAAGGAGCGGTACACCCCTACGAGCAGTACTTC
TRBD1 | TRBJ1-1 | TRBV4-3 | NA | 16 | CASSPGTGRTNTEAFF | TGCGCCAGCAGCCCCGGGACAGGGAGGACGAACACTGAAGCTTTCTTT
TRBD1 | TRBJ1-1 | TRBV6-2/TRBV6-3 | NA | 17 | CASSYSPQGARDTEAFF | TGTGCCAGCAGTTACTCGCCCCAGGGGGCGCGGGACACTGAAGCTTTCTTT
TRBD2 | TRBJ2-7 | TRBV5-1 | few | 14 | CASSWGTSGYEQYF | TGCGCCAGCAGCTGGGGGACTAGCGGCTACGAGCAGTACTTC
TRBD2 | TRBJ2-4 | TRBV5-4 | NA | 15 | CASSPAGRNQNIQYF | TGTGCCAGCAGCCCAGCGGGACGGAACCAAAACATTCAGTACTTC
NA | TRBJ1-5 | TRBV27 | NA | 15 | CASSPRQIRNQPQHF | TGTGCCAGCAGTCCACGACAGATACGCAATCAGCCCCAGCATTTT
TRBD2 | TRBJ2-7 | TRBV7-9 | NA | 16 | CASSFQSGGNSYEQYF | TGTGCCAGCAGCTTTCAGTCCGGGGGGAACTCCTACGAGCAGTACTTC
NA | TRBJ1-1 | TRBV3-1/TRBV3-2 | once | 16 | CASSQEGGLGNTEAFF | TGTGCCAGCAGCCAAGAGGGGGGACTGGGGAACACTGAAGCTTTCTTT
TRBD2 | TRBJ2-7 | TRBV27 | NA | 20 | CASSPILAGEKRGEIYEQYF | TGTGCCAGCAGTCCAATTCTAGCGGGAGAAAAAAGAGGGGAAATCTACGAGCAGTACTTC
NA | TRBJ2-7 | TRBV7-8 | NA | 14 | CASSDQGQGYEQYF | TGTGCCAGCAGCGACCAGGGTCAGGGCTACGAGCAGTACTTC
NA | TRBJ2-3 | TRBV28 | NA | 10 | CASKLDTQYF | TGTGCCAGCAAACTGGATACGCAGTATTTT